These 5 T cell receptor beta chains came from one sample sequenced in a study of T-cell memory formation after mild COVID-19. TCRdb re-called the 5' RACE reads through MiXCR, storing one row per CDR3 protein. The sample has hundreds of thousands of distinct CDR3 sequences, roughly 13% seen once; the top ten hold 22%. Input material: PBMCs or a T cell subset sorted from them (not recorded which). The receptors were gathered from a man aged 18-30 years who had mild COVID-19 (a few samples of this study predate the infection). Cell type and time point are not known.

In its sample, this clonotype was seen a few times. The CDR3 DNA sequence: TGTGCCAGCAGTTACCCCTTCACGATATCGGACACTGAAGCTTTCTTT. It yields the protein CASSYPFTISDTEAFF. The chain recombines TRBV6-2 or TRBV6-3 with TRBJ1-1; D ambiguous. Germline assignment: CDR1 MNHEY and CDR2 SVGEGT. With 2 bases removed from V and 3 bases from J, the gap between germline ends came to 16 bases. The CDR3 sequence is 16 residues long.

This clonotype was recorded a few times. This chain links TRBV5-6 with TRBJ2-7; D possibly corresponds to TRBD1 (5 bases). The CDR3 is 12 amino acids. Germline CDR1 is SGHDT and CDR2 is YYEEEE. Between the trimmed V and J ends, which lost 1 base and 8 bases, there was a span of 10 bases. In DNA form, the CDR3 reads TGTGCCAGCAGCTTGTCAGGGTCCCAGCAGTACTTC. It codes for CASSLSGSQQYF.

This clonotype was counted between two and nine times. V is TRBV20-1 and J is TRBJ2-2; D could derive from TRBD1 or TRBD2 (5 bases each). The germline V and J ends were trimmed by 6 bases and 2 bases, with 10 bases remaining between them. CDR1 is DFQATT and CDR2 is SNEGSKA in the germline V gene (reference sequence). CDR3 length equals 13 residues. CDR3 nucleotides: TGCAGTGCAACCGGGACCAACACCGGGGAGCTGTTTTTT. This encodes CSATGTNTGELFF.

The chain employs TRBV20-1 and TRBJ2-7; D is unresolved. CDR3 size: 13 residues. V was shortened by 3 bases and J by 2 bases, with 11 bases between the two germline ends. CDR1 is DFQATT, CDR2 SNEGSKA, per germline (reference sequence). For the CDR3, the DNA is TGCAGTGCTAGTTTTCCGACGACCTACGAGCAGTACGTC. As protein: CSASFPTTYEQYV.

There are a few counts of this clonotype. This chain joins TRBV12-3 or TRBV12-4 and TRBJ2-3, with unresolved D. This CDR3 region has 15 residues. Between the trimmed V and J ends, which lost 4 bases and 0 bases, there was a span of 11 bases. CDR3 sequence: CASSSLTLSTDTQYF. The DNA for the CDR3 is TGTGCCAGCAGTTCTCTGACACTTAGCACAGATACGCAGTATTTT.